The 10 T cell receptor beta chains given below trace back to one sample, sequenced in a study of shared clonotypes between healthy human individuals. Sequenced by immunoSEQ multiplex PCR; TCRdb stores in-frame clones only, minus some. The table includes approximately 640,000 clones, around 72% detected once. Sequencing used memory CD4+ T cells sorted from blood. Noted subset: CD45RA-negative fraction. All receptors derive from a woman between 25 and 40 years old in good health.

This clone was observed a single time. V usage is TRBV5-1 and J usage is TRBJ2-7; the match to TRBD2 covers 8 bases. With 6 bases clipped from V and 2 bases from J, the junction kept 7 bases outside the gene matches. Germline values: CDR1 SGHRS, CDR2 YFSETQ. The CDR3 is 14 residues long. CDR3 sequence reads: CASKVAAGAYEQYF. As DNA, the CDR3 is TGCGCCAGCAAAGTAGCAGCGGGGGCCTACGAGCAGTACTTC.

CDR3 nucleotide sequence: TGTGCCAGCAGTTTAGGGGACGGCCGTTCACCCCTCCACTTT. It encodes CASSLGDGRSPLHF. The gene calls are TRBV27 and TRBJ1-6; possible D gene TRBD1, 5 bases. The CDR3 has 14 residues. Per the germline V gene, CDR1 is MNHEY and CDR2 is SMNVEV (reference sequence). The V end was cut by 2 bases, the J end by 9 bases, with 11 bases between.

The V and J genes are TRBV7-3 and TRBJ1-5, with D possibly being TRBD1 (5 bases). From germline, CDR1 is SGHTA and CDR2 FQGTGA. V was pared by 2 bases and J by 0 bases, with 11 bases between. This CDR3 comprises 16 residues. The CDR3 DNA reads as TGTGCCAGCAGCTTAGCGTCAGGGAGTAGCAATCAGCCCCAGCATTTT. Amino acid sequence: CASSLASGSSNQPQHF.

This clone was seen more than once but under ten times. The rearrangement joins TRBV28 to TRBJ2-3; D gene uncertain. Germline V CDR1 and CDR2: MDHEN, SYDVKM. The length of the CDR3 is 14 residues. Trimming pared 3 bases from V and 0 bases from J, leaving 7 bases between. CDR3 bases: TGTGCCAGCAGTTTGCAACAGAGCACAGATACGCAGTATTTT. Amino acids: CASSLQQSTDTQYF.

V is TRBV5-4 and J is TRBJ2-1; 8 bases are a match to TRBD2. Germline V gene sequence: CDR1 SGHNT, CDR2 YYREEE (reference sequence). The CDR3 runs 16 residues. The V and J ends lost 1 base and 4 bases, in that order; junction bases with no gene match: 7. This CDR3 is CASSLFVGRAYNEQFF. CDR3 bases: TGTGCCAGCAGCTTGTTTGTCGGGAGGGCGTACAATGAGCAGTTCTTC.

This chain's CDR3 is CASSPNRDEAFF. In nucleotides, the CDR3 is TGTGCCAGCTCACCGAACAGGGACGAAGCTTTCTTT. The chain carries TRBV18 and TRBJ1-1, with D possibly TRBD1 on 6 matching bases. CDR1 is KGHSH and CDR2 is LQKENI in the germline V gene. V dropped 3 bases and J dropped 8 bases, with 10 bases sitting between them. CDR3 length: 12 amino acids.

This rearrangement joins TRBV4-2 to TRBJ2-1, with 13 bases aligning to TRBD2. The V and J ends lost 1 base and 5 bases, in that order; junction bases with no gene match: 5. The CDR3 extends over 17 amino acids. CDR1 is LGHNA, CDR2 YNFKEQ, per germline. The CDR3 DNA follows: TGTGCCAGCAGCCAAGGGGTCGGGACTAGCGGGGACAATGAGCAGTTCTTC. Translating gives CASSQGVGTSGDNEQFF.

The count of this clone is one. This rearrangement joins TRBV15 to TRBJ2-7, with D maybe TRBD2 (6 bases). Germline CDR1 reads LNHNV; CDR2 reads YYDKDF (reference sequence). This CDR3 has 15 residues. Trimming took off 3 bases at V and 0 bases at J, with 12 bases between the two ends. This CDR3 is CATSSRLGGSYEQYF. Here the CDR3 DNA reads TGTGCCACCAGCAGCAGGCTCGGGGGCTCCTACGAGCAGTACTTC.

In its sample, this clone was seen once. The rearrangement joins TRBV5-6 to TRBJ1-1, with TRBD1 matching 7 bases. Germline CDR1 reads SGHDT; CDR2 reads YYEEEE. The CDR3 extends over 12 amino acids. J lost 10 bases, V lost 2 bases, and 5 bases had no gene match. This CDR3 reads CASSLQGQRAFF. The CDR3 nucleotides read TGTGCCAGCAGCTTACAGGGGCAGAGAGCTTTCTTT. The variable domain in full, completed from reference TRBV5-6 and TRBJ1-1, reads DAGVTQSPTHLIKTRGQQVTLRCSPKSGHDTVSWYQQALGQGPQFIFQYYEEEERQRGNFPDRFSGHQFPNYSSELNVNALLLGDSALYLCASSLQGQRAFFGQGTRLTVV.

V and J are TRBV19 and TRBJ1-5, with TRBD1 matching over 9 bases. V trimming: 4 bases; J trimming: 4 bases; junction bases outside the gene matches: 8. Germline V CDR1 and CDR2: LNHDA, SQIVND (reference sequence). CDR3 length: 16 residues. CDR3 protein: CASSTRDGTGNQPQHF. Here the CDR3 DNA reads TGTGCCAGTAGTACGAGAGATGGGACAGGGAATCAGCCCCAGCATTTT. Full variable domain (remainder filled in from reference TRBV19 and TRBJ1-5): DGGITQSPKYLFRKEGQNVTLSCEQNLNHDAMYWYRQDPGQGLRLIYYSQIVNDFQKGDIAEGYSVSREKKESFPLTVTSAQKNPTAFYLCASSTRDGTGNQPQHFGDGTRLSIL.